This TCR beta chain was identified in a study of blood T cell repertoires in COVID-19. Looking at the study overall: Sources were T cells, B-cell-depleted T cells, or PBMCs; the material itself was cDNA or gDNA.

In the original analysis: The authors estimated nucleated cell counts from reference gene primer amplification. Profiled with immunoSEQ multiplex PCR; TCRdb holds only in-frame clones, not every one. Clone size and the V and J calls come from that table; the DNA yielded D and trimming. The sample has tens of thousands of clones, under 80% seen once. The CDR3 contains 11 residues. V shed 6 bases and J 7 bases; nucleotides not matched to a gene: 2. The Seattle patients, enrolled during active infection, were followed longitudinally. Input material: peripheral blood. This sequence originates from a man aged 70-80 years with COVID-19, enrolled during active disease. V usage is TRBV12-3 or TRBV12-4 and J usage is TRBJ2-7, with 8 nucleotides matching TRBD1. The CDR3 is CASRQGGEQYF. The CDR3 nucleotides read TGTGCCAGCAGACAGGGGGGTGAGCAGTACTTC.